Below, 10 T cell receptor beta chains from the same sample are listed, as sequenced in a study of technical replicates of blood from a few donors. The assay was immunoSEQ multiplex PCR, and TCRdb's table has in-frame clones only and misses some. Among some 60,000 clones listed, around nine tenths were seen once. The sequencing input was PBMCs. The receptor source for this set is a human donor in good health. Some clones in this sample may be carry-over from other donors' samples.

V and J are TRBV7-2 and TRBJ1-1; the D is unclear. V lost 5 bases to trimming and J lost 4 bases, with 14 bases between them. Germline V gene sequence: CDR1 SGHTA, CDR2 FQGNSA. The CDR3 sequence is 14 residues long. This chain's CDR3 is CASSLDARGTEAFF. The DNA for the CDR3 is TGTGCCAGCAGCCTAGACGCCAGAGGCACTGAAGCTTTCTTT.

The chain uses TRBV7-3 and TRBJ1-1, with 10 bases matching TRBD1. Germline assignment: CDR1 SGHTA and CDR2 FQGTGA. The CDR3 loop spans 19 amino acids. Unmatched junction bases numbered 16, after V lost 5 bases and J lost 1 base. This CDR3 is CASSGTSPHGTGENTEAFF. The CDR3 DNA is TGTGCCAGCAGCGGAACTAGCCCTCACGGGACAGGGGAGAACACTGAAGCTTTCTTT.

The rearrangement links TRBV9 to TRBJ2-1; D remains unclear. V lost 2 bases and J 0 bases, leaving 9 bases between the germline ends. The germline CDR1 and CDR2 sequences are SGDLS and YYNGEE. The CDR3 spans 15 residues. The CDR3 spells CASSVQARSYNEQFF. DNA of the CDR3: TGTGCCAGCAGCGTTCAAGCGCGCTCCTACAATGAGCAGTTCTTC.

The chain combines TRBV19 with TRBJ2-3; tentatively, D is TRBD2 (5 bases). The CDR3 is made up of 17 amino acids. The V gene lost 5 bases and the J gene lost 3 bases, with 21 bases spanning the gap. Germline CDR1 and CDR2: LNHDA and SQIVND (reference sequence). CDR3 DNA sequence: TGTGCCAGTAGTCCCGTCATTTCTGAGGGAGAGACAGATACGCAGTATTTT. Encoded protein: CASSPVISEGETDTQYF.

The V and J genes are TRBV7-9 and TRBJ1-2; D possibly corresponds to TRBD1 (5 bases). CDR1 and CDR2 (germline): SEHNR, FQNEAQ (reference sequence). V shed 3 bases and J shed 3 bases, with 8 bases lying between them. The CDR3 runs to 13 residues. The CDR3 nucleotides are TGTGCCAGCAGCTTCCAGGGTGACTATGGCTACACCTTC. Protein: CASSFQGDYGYTF.

This clone was seen a few times. V gene TRBV12-5 combines with J gene TRBJ1-1, with 8 positions matching TRBD1. In germline, CDR1 is LGHNT, CDR2 FRNRAP. V shed 1 base, J shed 5 bases, and the junction held 12 bases outside the gene matches. CDR3 size: 17 residues. CDR3 nucleotides: TGTGCTAGTGGTTTGGATACCATACAGGGGGGACTGACTGAAGCTTTCTTT. This codes for CASGLDTIQGGLTEAFF.

The table lists this clone with a count of one. The genes are TRBV18 and TRBJ1-1; D gene ambiguous. CDR3 length: 13 amino acids. Germline values: CDR1 KGHSH, CDR2 LQKENI. The V gene lost 0 bases and the J gene lost 10 bases, with 12 bases spanning the gap. CDR3 in DNA: TGTGCCAGCTCACCACCGTCAGTGGCTGTAGCTTTCTTT. Protein: CASSPPSVAVAFF.

This clone was observed a single time. The germline gene is not matched at one end of the junction; a read error may be the cause. V is TRBV18 and J is TRBJ2-5, with TRBD1 matching over 7 bases. The CDR3 has 16 residues. Germline V gene sequence: CDR1 KGHSH, CDR2 LQKENI. The CDR3 sequence: CASSPRRDRDQETQYF. CDR3 DNA sequence: TGTGCCAGCTCCCCACGCCGGGACAGAGATCAAGAGACCCAGTACTTC.

This chain connects TRBV19 to TRBJ1-2; 7 nucleotides match TRBD1. V dropped 6 bases and J dropped 4; count of bases not matched to a gene: 2. Germline V gene sequence: CDR1 LNHDA, CDR2 SQIVND (reference sequence). The CDR3 is 12 residues long. Written as DNA, the CDR3 is TGTGCCAGTAGCGGGACAGTCTATGGCTACACCTTC. This encodes CASSGTVYGYTF.

The chain uses TRBV5-1 and TRBJ2-3, with unresolved D. The CDR3 is 12 amino acids. CDR1 SGHRS and CDR2 YFSETQ come from the germline V gene. The V and J ends lost 5 bases and 6 bases respectively, with 10 bases between them. CDR3 bases: TGCGCCAGCAGTCTCCCCTCGGATACGCAGTATTTT. This translates into CASSLPSDTQYF.